The 24 T cell receptor beta chains in this list originate from one sample, sequenced in a study of cytomegalovirus exposure and HLA in healthy donors. Amplification used 60 Vbeta primers and 13 Jbeta primers. Generated by immunoSEQ multiplex PCR, the TCRdb table keeps only in-frame clones and is missing some. The sample shows approximately 110,000 clones, around 84% of them seen only once. Source material: PBMCs. These receptors were taken from a man in his thirties or forties in good health and CMV-seropositive.

The CDR3 DNA sequence: TGTGCCAGCAGTTTGGGGGACACCTTTTATAGCAATCAGCCCCAGCATTTT. It specifies CASSLGDTFYSNQPQHF. The chain recombines TRBV28 with TRBJ1-5, with D tentatively TRBD1 (6 bases). Trimming cost V 3 bases and J 0 bases, with 15 bases left between them. In germline, CDR1 is MDHEN, CDR2 SYDVKM. The CDR3 is 17 residues long.

This chain uses TRBV28 with TRBJ1-1; D is undetermined. Germline lookup yields CDR1 MDHEN and CDR2 SYDVKM. The germline V and J ends were trimmed by 6 bases and 6 bases, with 11 bases remaining between them. The CDR3 length is 12 residues. In nucleotides, the CDR3 is TGTGCCAGCAGGACACAGCTTTCTGAAGCTTTCTTT. It encodes CASRTQLSEAFF.

V gene TRBV10-2 combines with J gene TRBJ1-3; D is ambiguous. Trimming left V 10 bases short and J 4 bases short, with 11 bases between. The germline V gene encodes CDR1 WSHSY and CDR2 SAAADI. This CDR3 contains 12 residues. This CDR3 is CATLAGGNTIYF. The CDR3 DNA sequence: TGCGCCACCCTAGCGGGGGGAAACACCATATATTTT.

In this sample, this clone turned up once. CDR3 coding DNA: TGTGCCAGCAGCGCCGGCCGGAGGACTAATGAAAAACTGTTTTTT. This gives the protein CASSAGRRTNEKLFF. J is TRBJ1-4 and V is TRBV9; D unresolved. CDR1 SGDLS and CDR2 YYNGEE come from the germline V gene. The length of the CDR3 is 15 residues. With 3 bases removed from V and 2 bases from J, the gap between germline ends came to 11 bases.

This clone was seen only a few times. The CDR3 protein is CASSTATSGSDYGELFF. The CDR3 region has the DNA TGTGCCAGCAGCACCGCGACTAGCGGGAGTGACTACGGGGAGCTGTTTTTT. V is TRBV7-8 and J is TRBJ2-2, with 12 nucleotides matching TRBD2. Per the germline V gene, CDR1 is SGHVS and CDR2 is FQNEAQ. J lost 7 bases, V lost 5 bases, and 11 bases had no gene match. The CDR3 is 17 residues long.

The V call is TRBV7-8, the J call TRBJ1-5; 9 bases are shared with TRBD1. The CDR3 has 17 residues. Germline V gene data show CDR1 as SGHVS and CDR2 as FQNEAQ. V gave up 5 bases and J gave up 8 bases; unmatched junction bases: 16. The CDR3, as DNA: TGTGCCAGCAGCCGAAACCGGGACAGGGCCTCGAGGGAGCCCCAGCATTTT. Its translation: CASSRNRDRASREPQHF.

This clone came up a few times. The J gene is TRBJ1-1, the V gene TRBV30; no clear D gene. The CDR3 is 13 residues long. V lost 0 bases and J lost 3, with 8 bases in between. From germline, CDR1 is GTSNPN and CDR2 SVGIG (reference sequence). CDR3 protein: CAWSVDMDTEAFF. CDR3 bases: TGTGCCTGGAGTGTCGACATGGACACTGAAGCTTTCTTT.

Regarding this clone: This CDR3 is also generated by other DNA sequences in the sample. The genes are TRBV6-4 and TRBJ1-4, with 8 bases identical to TRBD1. The ends lost 2 bases at V and 12 bases at J; junction bases unmatched: 8. CDR1 is MRHNA, CDR2 SNTAGT, per germline. CDR3 length: 14 residues. The CDR3 is CASSDGPGTGELFF. In DNA form, the CDR3 reads TGTGCCAGCAGTGACGGGCCCGGGACAGGAGAACTGTTTTTT.

The chain recombines TRBV6-5 with TRBJ2-7; weak D call: TRBD1 (6 bases). This CDR3 region has 14 residues. The germline CDR1 and CDR2 sequences are MNHEY and SVGAGI. The V gene lost 2 bases and the J gene lost 0 bases, with 8 bases spanning the gap. Here the CDR3 DNA reads TGTGCCAGCAGTTACGACAGGTTCTCCTACGAGCAGTACTTC. As protein: CASSYDRFSYEQYF.

This clone was detected once. The V and J genes are TRBV5-1 and TRBJ2-7; the D is unclear. This CDR3 comprises 13 residues. Germline V lookup: CDR1 SGHRS, CDR2 YFSETQ. V shed 0 bases and J shed 3 bases, with 7 bases lying between them. The CDR3 here is CASSLGVNYEQYV. The CDR3 nucleotides are TGCGCCAGCAGCTTGGGAGTGAACTACGAGCAGTACGTC.

The chain uses TRBV5-4 and TRBJ1-2; D may be TRBD1 (5 bases). V was pared by 5 bases and J by 4 bases, with 18 bases between. The germline V gene has CDR1 SGHNT and CDR2 YYREEE (reference sequence). The CDR3 runs to 15 residues. The DNA of the CDR3 is TGTGCCAGCAGTCCCGAGACAGAACCACTCTATGGCTACACCTTC. It yields the protein CASSPETEPLYGYTF. The complete variable domain, with remaining parts taken from reference TRBV5-4 and TRBJ1-2, reads ETGVTQSPTHLIKTRGQQVTLRCSSQSGHNTVSWYQQALGQGPQFIFQYYREEENGRGNFPPRFSGLQFPNYSSELNVNALELDDSALYLCASSPETEPLYGYTFGSGTRLTVV.

The chain joins TRBV7-9 to TRBJ2-1; 8 bases agree with TRBD2. This CDR3 has 14 amino acids. The J segment lost 6 bases and the V segment lost 1 base, leaving 2 bases of the junction unmatched. The V gene's germline CDR1 is SEHNR and CDR2 FQNEAQ (reference sequence). Here the CDR3 reads CASSLGLASNEQFF. The CDR3 DNA follows: TGTGCCAGCAGCTTAGGACTAGCGAGCAATGAGCAGTTCTTC.

This clone has more than one count but fewer than ten. The germline gene is not matched at one end of the junction; a read error may be the cause. This chain joins TRBV6-5 and TRBJ1-2, with a weak D call TRBD1 (5 bases). There are 12 residues in the CDR3. Per the germline V gene, CDR1 is MNHEY and CDR2 is SVGAGI. The CDR3 spells CTSGQGGDGYTF. Written as DNA, the CDR3 is TGTACCAGCGGGCAGGGCGGCGATGGCTACACCTTC.

V and J are TRBV5-8 and TRBJ2-7, with TRBD1 identical over 8 bases. The CDR3 extends over 15 amino acids. Germline V gene sequence: CDR1 SGHTS, CDR2 YDEGEE. With V trimmed by 0 bases and J by 2 bases, 4 bases remained unmatched. CDR3 protein: CASSLGDRFAYEQYV. CDR3 sequence (DNA): TGTGCCAGCAGCTTGGGGGACAGGTTCGCCTACGAGCAGTACGTC.

The chain employs TRBV6-1 and TRBJ1-5, with a weak D call TRBD1 (5 bases). Germline V CDR1 and CDR2: MNHNS, SASEGT. V was cut by 6 bases and J by 7 bases, with 13 bases left in between. The length of the CDR3 is 13 residues. The DNA for the CDR3 is TGTGCCAGCAGGACGACAGCCCACCAGCCCCAGCATTTT. As protein: CASRTTAHQPQHF.

The chain joins TRBV11-2 to TRBJ2-5; TRBD1 is a possible D gene (5 bases). Germline V CDR1 and CDR2: SGHAT, FQNNGV. V dropped 3 bases and J dropped 2 bases, with 10 bases sitting between them. The CDR3 extends over 14 amino acids. The CDR3 sequence is CASSFKTDQETQYF. The CDR3 nucleotides read TGTGCCAGCAGCTTTAAGACAGATCAAGAGACCCAGTACTTC.

J is TRBJ2-3 and V is TRBV11-3; D gene uncertain. V lost 5 bases and J 6 bases, leaving 9 bases between the germline ends. The CDR3 contains 12 residues. Germline V gives CDR1 SGHNT, CDR2 YENEEA. Written as DNA, the CDR3 is TGTGCCAGCAGCCCTTCCTCGGATACGCAGTATTTT. The encoded protein is CASSPSSDTQYF. The full variable domain, with the rest looked up from reference TRBV11-3 and TRBJ2-3, is EAGVVQSPRYKIIEKKQPVAFWCNPISGHNTLYWYLQNLGQGPELLIRYENEEAVDDSQLPKDRFSAERLKGVDSTLKIQPAELGDSAVYLCASSPSSDTQYFGPGTRLTVL.

The chain joins TRBV30 to TRBJ2-5; D call uncertain. This CDR3 has 14 amino acids. Trimming took off 7 bases at V and 0 bases at J, with 15 bases between the two ends. CDR1 and CDR2 (germline): GTSNPN, SVGIG (reference sequence). The CDR3 DNA sequence: TGTGCCTCCCGAGCGTCCAGACACCAAGAGACCCAGTACTTC. This translates into CASRASRHQETQYF.

The chain recombines TRBV28 with TRBJ2-3; D perhaps matches TRBD1 (5 bases). The CDR3 is made up of 14 amino acids. Between the trimmed V and J ends, which lost 5 bases and 8 bases, there was a span of 17 bases. CDR1 and CDR2 from the germline V gene are MDHEN and SYDVKM. The CDR3 loop is CASSPFTGPGTQYF. As DNA, the CDR3 is TGTGCCAGCAGTCCTTTCACAGGACCTGGTACGCAGTATTTT.

The rearrangement links TRBV6-5 to TRBJ1-2; the match to TRBD1 covers 8 bases. Per germline, CDR1 MNHEY and CDR2 SVGAGI. Germline trimming cut 2 bases from V and 5 bases from J; bases unmatched to any gene: 4. This CDR3 has 14 amino acids. The CDR3 sequence is CASSYLDREYGYTF. CDR3 sequence (DNA): TGTGCCAGCAGTTACCTGGACAGGGAGTATGGCTACACCTTC.

The V and J genes are TRBV29-1 and TRBJ2-1; 7 positions match TRBD1. The CDR3 sequence is 17 residues long. With V trimmed by 4 bases and J by 1 base, 13 bases remained unmatched. The V gene's germline CDR1 is SQVTM and CDR2 ANQGSEA. The chain's CDR3 is CSVGGEGASWSYNEQFF. CDR3 bases: TGCAGCGTTGGGGGCGAGGGGGCGTCTTGGTCCTACAATGAGCAGTTCTTC.

The V call is TRBV7-2, the J call TRBJ1-1, with 8 positions matching TRBD1. V dropped 0 bases and J dropped 11; count of bases not matched to a gene: 5. Germline CDR1 reads SGHTA; CDR2 reads FQGNSA. The CDR3 has 13 residues. The CDR3 sequence is CASSLASDRDAFF. Here the CDR3 DNA reads TGTGCCAGCAGCTTAGCGTCGGACAGGGACGCTTTCTTT. Supplemented by reference TRBV7-2 and TRBJ1-1, the full variable domain reads GAGVSQSPSNKVTEKGKDVELRCDPISGHTALYWYRQSLGQGLEFLIYFQGNSAPDKSGLPSDRFSAERTGGSVSTLTIQRTQQEDSAVYLCASSLASDRDAFFGQGTRLTVV.

The chain combines TRBV11-2 with TRBJ1-6; no clear D. Between the trimmed V and J ends, which lost 1 base and 5 bases, there was a span of 9 bases. This CDR3 is built from 15 residues. CDR1 SGHAT and CDR2 FQNNGV come from the germline V gene. The CDR3 DNA reads TGTGCCAGCAGCTTAGTGGCGAGCGATAATTCACCCCTCCACTTT. As protein: CASSLVASDNSPLHF.

V gene TRBV5-1 combines with J gene TRBJ2-1; 7 nucleotides line up with TRBD2. Germline V gene lookup returns CDR1 SGHRS and CDR2 YFSETQ. J gave up 7 bases and V 4 bases, and 11 bases lay outside the gene matches. The CDR3 runs 15 residues. CDR3: CASSPGGYSTNEQFF. CDR3 coding DNA: TGCGCCAGCAGCCCCGGGGGGTATTCTACAAATGAGCAGTTCTTC. Full variable domain (rest looked up from reference TRBV5-1 and TRBJ2-1): KAGVTQTPRYLIKTRGQQVTLSCSPISGHRSVSWYQQTPGQGLQFLFEYFSETQRNKGNFPGRFSGRQFSNSRSEMNVSTLELGDSALYLCASSPGGYSTNEQFFGPGTRLTVL.